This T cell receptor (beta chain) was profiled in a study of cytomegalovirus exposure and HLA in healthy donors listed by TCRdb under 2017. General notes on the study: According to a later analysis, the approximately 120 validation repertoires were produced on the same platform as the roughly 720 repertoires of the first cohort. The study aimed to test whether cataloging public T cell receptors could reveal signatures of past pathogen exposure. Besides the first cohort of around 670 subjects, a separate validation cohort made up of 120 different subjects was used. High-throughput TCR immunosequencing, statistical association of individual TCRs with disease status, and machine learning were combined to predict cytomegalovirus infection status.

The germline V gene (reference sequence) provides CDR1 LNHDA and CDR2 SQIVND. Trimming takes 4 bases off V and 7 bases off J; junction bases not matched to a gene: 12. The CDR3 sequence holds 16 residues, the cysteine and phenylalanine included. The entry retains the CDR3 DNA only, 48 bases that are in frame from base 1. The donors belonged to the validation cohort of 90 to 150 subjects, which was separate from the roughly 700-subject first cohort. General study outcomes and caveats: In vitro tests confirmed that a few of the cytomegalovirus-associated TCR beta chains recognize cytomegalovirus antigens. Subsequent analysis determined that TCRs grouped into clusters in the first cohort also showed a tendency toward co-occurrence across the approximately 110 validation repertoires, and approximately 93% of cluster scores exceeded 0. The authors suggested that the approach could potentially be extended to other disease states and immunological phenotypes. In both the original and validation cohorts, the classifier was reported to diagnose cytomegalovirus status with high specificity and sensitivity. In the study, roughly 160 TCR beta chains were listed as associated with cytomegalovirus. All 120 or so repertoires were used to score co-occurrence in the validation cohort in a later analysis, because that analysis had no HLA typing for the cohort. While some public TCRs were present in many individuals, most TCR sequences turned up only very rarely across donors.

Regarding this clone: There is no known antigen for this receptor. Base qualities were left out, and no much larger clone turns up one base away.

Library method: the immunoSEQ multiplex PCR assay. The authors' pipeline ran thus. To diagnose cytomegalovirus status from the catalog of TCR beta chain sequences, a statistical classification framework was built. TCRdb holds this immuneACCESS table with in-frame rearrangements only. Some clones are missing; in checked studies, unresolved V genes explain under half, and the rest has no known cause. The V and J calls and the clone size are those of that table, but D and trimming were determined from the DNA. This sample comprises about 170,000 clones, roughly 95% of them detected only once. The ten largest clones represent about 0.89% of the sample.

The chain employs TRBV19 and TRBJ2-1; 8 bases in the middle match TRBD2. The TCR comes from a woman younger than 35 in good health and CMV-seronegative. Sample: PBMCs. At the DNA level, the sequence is TGTGCCAGTAGTACCCAGCGGGGGCAAGGCGGGAATGAGCAGTTCTTC. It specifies CASSTQRGQGGNEQFF.